Below, 27 T cell receptor beta chains from the same sample are listed, as sequenced in a study of T cell repertoires in cytomegalovirus infection. TCRdb re-analysed the reads in MiXCR, keeping a single row per CDR3 protein. The data hold fewer than 550,000 distinct CDR3 sequences, with about 15% observed a single time. Input material: CD8+ T cells from PBMCs. The source of these receptors is a human donor in good health (CMV status not recorded). Some clones in this sample may be carry-over from other donors' samples.

V usage is TRBV4-1 and J usage is TRBJ2-7; D is perhaps TRBD1 or TRBD2 (5 bases each). Between the trimmed V and J ends, which lost 1 base and 6 bases, there was a span of 13 bases. Germline-derived CDR1 and CDR2 are MGHRA and YSYEKL. This CDR3 is built from 14 residues. CDR3 in amino acids: CASSQGGGSSEQYF. The CDR3 nucleotides are TGCGCCAGCAGCCAAGGGGGCGGGTCGTCCGAGCAGTACTTC.

The rearrangement joins TRBV20-1 to TRBJ1-1; a weak D match, TRBD1 (5 bases). The length of the CDR3 is 19 residues. The germline gives CDR1 DFQATT, CDR2 SNEGSKA (reference sequence). Trimming pared 5 bases from V and 0 bases from J, leaving 28 bases between. The CDR3 region has the DNA TGCAGTGCTGCCCCGGGGAAGGGGTTTCGAGGGATGGTGAACACTGAAGCTTTCTTT. As protein: CSAAPGKGFRGMVNTEAFF.

The gene calls are TRBV7-6 and TRBJ2-7; the match to TRBD1 covers 8 bases. CDR1 SGHVS and CDR2 FNYEAQ come from the germline V gene. The CDR3 is 15 residues long. With 5 bases clipped from V and 4 bases from J, the junction kept 10 bases outside the gene matches. The CDR3 region is CASSQGTGGGYEQYF. CDR3 in DNA: TGTGCCAGCAGCCAAGGGACAGGAGGTGGGTACGAGCAGTACTTC. The full variable domain, its missing parts supplied by reference TRBV7-6 and TRBJ2-7, is GAGVSQSPRYKVTKRGQDVALRCDPISGHVSLYWYRQALGQGPEFLTYFNYEAQQDKSGLPNDRFSAERPEGSISTLTIQRTEQRDSAMYRCASSQGTGGGYEQYFGPGTRLTVT.

This clonotype was counted at least ten times. This rearrangement joins TRBV7-9 to TRBJ1-4; the match to TRBD1 covers 7 bases. The germline gives CDR1 SEHNR, CDR2 FQNEAQ (reference sequence). This CDR3 region has 17 residues. The trim removed 7 bases at V and 5 bases at J, leaving 16 bases unmatched. The CDR3 sequence: CASIQGGGTVTNEKLFF. CDR3 nucleotides: TGTGCCAGCATCCAGGGGGGGGGTACAGTAACAAATGAAAAACTGTTTTTT.

As to this clonotype: The CDR3 carries no conserved terminal phenylalanine or tryptophan, so it likely arises from a read error. The V and J genes are TRBV4-1 and TRBJ1-2, with 11 positions matching TRBD1. Germline assignment: CDR1 MGHRA and CDR2 YSYEKL. The CDR3 extends over 16 amino acids. V trimming: 3 bases; J trimming: 4 bases; junction bases outside the gene matches: 7. CDR3 sequence reads: CASSHPSGTGGYGYTS. CDR3 coding DNA: TGCGCCAGCAGCCACCCATCCGGGACAGGGGGCTATGGCTACACCTCC.

This clonotype was seen only once. As DNA, the CDR3 is TGCAGTGCTCCCGGGACTAGAGGGAACAATGAGCAGTTCTTC. This sequence encodes CSAPGTRGNNEQFF. The genes are TRBV20-1 and TRBJ2-1; 8 positions agree with TRBD2. Trimming took 5 bases from V and 5 from J; bases not matched to a gene: 8. The CDR3 is 14 amino acids. Germline-derived CDR1 and CDR2 are DFQATT and SNEGSKA (reference sequence).

This clonotype was seen ten or more times. This chain links TRBV27 with TRBJ1-1; weak D call: TRBD1 (5 bases). In germline, CDR1 is MNHEY, CDR2 SMNVEV (reference sequence). The CDR3 length is 14 residues. V gave up 4 bases and J gave up 7 bases, with 16 bases separating them. CDR3 in DNA: TGTGCCAGCAGTTCATCAGGGATTAGGGGTGAAGCTTTCTTT. Amino acid sequence: CASSSSGIRGEAFF.

This clonotype has more than one count but fewer than ten. The chain uses TRBV5-5 and TRBJ1-1; no firm D call. Germline V gives CDR1 SGHKS, CDR2 YYEKEE (reference sequence). The V and J ends lost 4 bases and 2 bases respectively, with 9 bases between them. The CDR3 length is 13 residues. The CDR3 spells CASSPGFNTEAFF. CDR3 sequence (DNA): TGTGCCAGCAGCCCGGGGTTTAACACTGAAGCTTTCTTT. Using reference TRBV5-5 and TRBJ1-1 for the parts outside the CDR3, the full variable domain is DAGVTQSPTHLIKTRGQQVTLRCSPISGHKSVSWYQQVLGQGPQFIFQYYEKEERGRGNFPDRFSARQFPNYSSELNVNALLLGDSALYLCASSPGFNTEAFFGQGTRLTVV.

This clonotype showed up many times. The chain uses TRBV4-1 and TRBJ2-2; a weak D match, TRBD2 (6 bases). The germline CDR1 and CDR2 sequences are MGHRA and YSYEKL. V was pared by 3 bases and J by 2 bases, with 10 bases between. The CDR3 sequence is 15 residues long. In DNA, the CDR3 is TGCGCCAGCAGCCAGGTGCGGGGTAACACCGGGGAGCTGTTTTTT. This gives the protein CASSQVRGNTGELFF.

The genes are TRBV28 and TRBJ2-1, with 7 bases lining up with TRBD2. V lost 5 bases, J lost 5 bases, and 18 bases stayed unmatched. Germline loops: CDR1 MDHEN, CDR2 SYDVKM. CDR3 size: 18 residues. CDR3 protein: CASSMGRLASGRDNEQFF. CDR3 sequence (DNA): TGTGCCAGCAGTATGGGGCGGCTAGCTAGCGGTAGAGACAATGAGCAGTTCTTC.

This clonotype was seen more than once but under ten times. The chain couples TRBV27 to TRBJ1-5; 9 bases map to TRBD1. Germline assignment: CDR1 MNHEY and CDR2 SMNVEV (reference sequence). V lost 4 bases to trimming and J lost 3 bases; unmatched junction nucleotides: 7. This CDR3 spans 16 amino acids. The CDR3 DNA reads TGTGCCAGCAGTTCTCGACAGGGGGGGATCAATCAGCCCCAGCATTTT. This gives the protein CASSSRQGGINQPQHF.

Only a few counts were recorded for this clonotype. The gene calls are TRBV27 and TRBJ2-7; possible D gene TRBD1, 5 bases. V lost 3 bases and J lost 2, with 8 bases in between. There are 13 residues in the CDR3. Per germline, CDR1 MNHEY and CDR2 SMNVEV (reference sequence). The DNA of the CDR3 is TGTGCCAGCAGTTTTTCCAGGGCCTACGAGCAGTACTTC. Translated: CASSFSRAYEQYF.

This clonotype was seen a handful of times. This chain uses TRBV5-1 with TRBJ2-3; tentative D call: TRBD2 (6 bases). The CDR3 length is 13 residues. CDR1 is SGHRS and CDR2 is YFSETQ in the germline V gene. V was clipped by 2 bases and J by 7 bases, with 11 bases between them. CDR3 amino acids: CASSLPGENTQYF. Written as DNA, the CDR3 is TGCGCCAGCAGCTTACCGGGGGAAAATACGCAGTATTTT.

This clonotype has a single count. With a much larger clone just one base away, this may be a read error. The V call is TRBV7-6, the J call TRBJ2-7; D gene ambiguous. Trimming shortened V by 4 bases and J by 3 bases, and 10 bases separated the two germline ends. Germline V gene data show CDR1 as SGHVS and CDR2 as FNYEAQ. The CDR3 is 13 amino acids. CDR3 region: CASSSNPLYEQYF. DNA of the CDR3: TGTGCCAGCAGCTCCAATCCACTCTACGAGCAGTACTTC.

This clonotype was seen at least ten times. The gene calls are TRBV19 and TRBJ1-5; D is unresolved. The ends were cut back, 1 base at V and 3 bases at J, with 7 bases in the middle. The CDR3 has 14 residues. CDR1 and CDR2 (germline): LNHDA, SQIVND (reference sequence). The CDR3 coding sequence is TGTGCCAGTAGTATAGGGAGAGACAATCAGCCCCAGCATTTT. Amino acid sequence: CASSIGRDNQPQHF.

The gene calls are TRBV28 and TRBJ1-1, with a tentative D call TRBD1 (5 bases). Trimming pared 7 bases from V and 1 base from J, leaving 13 bases between. Germline loops: CDR1 MDHEN, CDR2 SYDVKM. The CDR3 contains 14 residues. CDR3 coding DNA: TGTGCCAGCACGTTCGGGACGGGGAACACTGAAGCTTTCTTT. Translated, it gives CASTFGTGNTEAFF. Supplemented by reference TRBV28 and TRBJ1-1, the full variable domain reads DVKVTQSSRYLVKRTGEKVFLECVQDMDHENMFWYRQDPGLGLRLIYFSYDVKMKEKGDIPEGYSVSREKKERFSLILESASTNQTSMYLCASTFGTGNTEAFFGQGTRLTVV.

V usage is TRBV12-5 and J usage is TRBJ2-1; maybe TRBD2 (5 bases). The germline V and J ends were trimmed by 6 bases and 9 bases, with 12 bases remaining between them. The germline CDR1 and CDR2 sequences are LGHNT and FRNRAP. The CDR3 loop spans 12 amino acids. As DNA, the CDR3 is TGTGCTAGTGGGTGGGAGTGGACTGAGCAGTTCTTC. Its translation: CASGWEWTEQFF.

This chain joins TRBV6-4 and TRBJ2-1; D not resolved. Trimming stripped 3 bases from V and 0 bases from J, with 12 bases between. The CDR3 consists of 16 residues. Germline CDR1 and CDR2: MRHNA and SNTAGT. For the CDR3, the DNA is TGTGCCAGCAGTGAAGGTACGGCTAGCTCCTACAATGAGCAGTTCTTC. Protein product: CASSEGTASSYNEQFF.

In this sample, this clonotype turned up many times. The chain recombines TRBV7-8 with TRBJ2-7; 7 nucleotides match TRBD2. The CDR3 spans 16 residues. Trimming at V came to 1 base and at J to 2 bases, leaving 8 bases not matched to a gene. Looked up from germline, CDR1 is SGHVS and CDR2 is FQNEAQ. This CDR3 reads CASSLDLGGFTYEQYF. CDR3 sequence (DNA): TGTGCCAGCAGCTTAGATTTGGGGGGGTTCACCTACGAGCAGTACTTC.

The chain has TRBV13 and TRBJ2-2; 8 bases agree with TRBD2. From germline, CDR1 is PRHDT and CDR2 FYEKMQ (reference sequence). V lost 1 base, J lost 1 base, and 8 bases stayed unmatched. There are 18 residues in the CDR3. The DNA of the CDR3 is TGTGCCAGCAGCTTAGAAGGGGCAGCGGGGGAGAACACCGGGGAGCTGTTTTTT. Translated: CASSLEGAAGENTGELFF.

This clonotype has a count of ten or more. The J gene is TRBJ2-7, the V gene TRBV7-9; 7 bases fit TRBD1. CDR1 is SEHNR and CDR2 is FQNEAQ in the germline V gene (reference sequence). This CDR3 contains 15 residues. With 5 bases clipped from V and 0 bases from J, the junction kept 7 bases outside the gene matches. DNA for the CDR3: TGTGCCAGCAGCCTTGGGGACAGTAACTCCTACGAGCAGTACTTC. Protein sequence: CASSLGDSNSYEQYF.

In its sample, this clonotype was seen many times. V and J are TRBV25-1 and TRBJ2-7; D unresolved. CDR3 length: 12 amino acids. Between the trimmed V and J ends, which lost 4 bases and 5 bases, there was a span of 9 bases. Germline-derived CDR1 and CDR2 are MGHDK and SYGVNS. The CDR3 coding sequence is TGTGCCAGCAGTGCCTCTAGAAACGAGCAGTACTTC. It is translated as CASSASRNEQYF.

This clonotype occurred many times. V and J are TRBV11-2 and TRBJ2-7; D is unresolved. Trimming removed 1 base from V and 4 bases from J, with 14 bases in between. Per germline, CDR1 SGHAT and CDR2 FQNNGV. The CDR3 is 15 amino acids. CDR3 region: CASSLGLGTSYEQYF. The DNA of the CDR3 is TGTGCCAGCAGCTTAGGGTTGGGAACAAGTTACGAGCAGTACTTC.

There are a few counts of this clonotype. This rearrangement joins TRBV6-6 to TRBJ2-2; 7 nucleotides line up with TRBD1. With V trimmed by 6 bases and J by 4 bases, 8 bases remained unmatched. CDR3 length equals 15 residues. Looked up from germline, CDR1 is MNHNY and CDR2 is SVGAGI (reference sequence). CDR3 DNA sequence: TGTGCCAGCAGAAACCGGGACAGCCTCACCGGGGAGCTGTTTTTT. Protein: CASRNRDSLTGELFF.

This rearrangement joins TRBV19 to TRBJ2-1, with D unclear. CDR1 is LNHDA, CDR2 SQIVND, per germline (reference sequence). The germline V and J ends were trimmed by 5 bases and 0 bases, with 8 bases remaining between them. The length of the CDR3 is 14 residues. This CDR3 reads CASSPINSYNEQFF. CDR3 DNA sequence: TGTGCCAGTAGTCCTATCAACTCCTACAATGAGCAGTTCTTC.

V usage is TRBV20-1 and J usage is TRBJ2-3; D is unresolved. CDR1 and CDR2 from the germline V gene are DFQATT and SNEGSKA (reference sequence). Deletions cut 6 bases from V and 0 bases from J, with 7 bases between. This CDR3 contains 12 residues. CDR3 DNA sequence: TGCAGTGCGGTGCCTAGCACAGATACGCAGTATTTT. Its translation is CSAVPSTDTQYF.

V gene TRBV27 combines with J gene TRBJ1-1, with a possible D match to TRBD1 (5 bases). Trimming left V 7 bases short and J 1 base short, with 13 bases between. The germline CDR1 and CDR2 sequences are MNHEY and SMNVEV (reference sequence). The CDR3 spans 14 residues. DNA of the CDR3: TGTGCCAGCACCCTACGGGGGGGGAACACTGAAGCTTTCTTT. Translating gives CASTLRGGNTEAFF.